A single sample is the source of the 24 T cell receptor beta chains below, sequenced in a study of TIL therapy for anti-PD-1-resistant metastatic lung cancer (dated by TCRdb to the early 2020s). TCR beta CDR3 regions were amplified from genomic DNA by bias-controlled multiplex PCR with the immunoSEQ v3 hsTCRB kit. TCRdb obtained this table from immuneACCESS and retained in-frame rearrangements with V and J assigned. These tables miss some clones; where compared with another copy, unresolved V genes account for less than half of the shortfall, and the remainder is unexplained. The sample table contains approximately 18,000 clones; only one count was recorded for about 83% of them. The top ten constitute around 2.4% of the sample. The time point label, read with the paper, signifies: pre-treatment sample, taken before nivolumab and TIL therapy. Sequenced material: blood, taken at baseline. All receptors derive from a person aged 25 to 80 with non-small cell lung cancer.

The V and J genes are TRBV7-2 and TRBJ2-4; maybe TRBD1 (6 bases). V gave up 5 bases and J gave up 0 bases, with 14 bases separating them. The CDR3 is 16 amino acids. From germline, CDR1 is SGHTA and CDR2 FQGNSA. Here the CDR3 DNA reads TGTGCCAGCAGCCAAGGGACACTTCTAGCCAAAAACATTCAGTACTTC. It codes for CASSQGTLLAKNIQYF.

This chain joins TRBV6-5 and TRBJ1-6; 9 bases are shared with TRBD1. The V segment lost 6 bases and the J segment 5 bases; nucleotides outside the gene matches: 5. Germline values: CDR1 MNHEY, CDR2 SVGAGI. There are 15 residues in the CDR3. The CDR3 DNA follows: TGTGCCAGCAGGCCGGGACAGGGCCATAATTCACCCCTCCACTTT. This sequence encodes CASRPGQGHNSPLHF.

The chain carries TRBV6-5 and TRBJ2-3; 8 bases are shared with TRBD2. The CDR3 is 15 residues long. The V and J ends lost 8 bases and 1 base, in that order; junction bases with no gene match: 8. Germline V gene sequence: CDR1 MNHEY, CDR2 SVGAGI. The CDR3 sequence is CASGRLASRTDTQYF. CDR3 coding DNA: TGTGCCAGCGGAAGACTAGCGAGTCGCACAGATACGCAGTATTTT.

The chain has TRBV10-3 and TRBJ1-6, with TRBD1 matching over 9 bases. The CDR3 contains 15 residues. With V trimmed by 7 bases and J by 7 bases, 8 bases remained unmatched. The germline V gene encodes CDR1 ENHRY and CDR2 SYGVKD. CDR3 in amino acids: CAIKTGGAGNSPLHF. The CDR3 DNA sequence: TGTGCCATCAAAACAGGGGGCGCAGGAAATTCACCCCTCCACTTT.

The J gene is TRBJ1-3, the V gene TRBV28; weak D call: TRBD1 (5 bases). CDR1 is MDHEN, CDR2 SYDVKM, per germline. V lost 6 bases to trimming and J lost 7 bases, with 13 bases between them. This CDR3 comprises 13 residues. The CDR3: CASRTGTRNTIYF. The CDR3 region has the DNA TGTGCCAGCAGAACGGGGACGCGGAACACCATATATTTT.

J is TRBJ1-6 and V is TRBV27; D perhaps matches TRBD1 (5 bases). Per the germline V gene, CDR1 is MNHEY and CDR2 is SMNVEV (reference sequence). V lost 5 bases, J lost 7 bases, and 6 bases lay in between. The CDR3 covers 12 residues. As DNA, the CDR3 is TGTGCCAGCAGTCGACAGAATTCACCCCTCCACTTT. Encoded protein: CASSRQNSPLHF.

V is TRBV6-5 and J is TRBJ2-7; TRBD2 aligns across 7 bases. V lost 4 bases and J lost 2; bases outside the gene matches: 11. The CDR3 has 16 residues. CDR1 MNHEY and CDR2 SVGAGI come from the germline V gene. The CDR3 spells CASSSPLADVAYEQYF. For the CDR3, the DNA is TGTGCCAGCAGTTCCCCCCTAGCGGATGTCGCCTACGAGCAGTACTTC.

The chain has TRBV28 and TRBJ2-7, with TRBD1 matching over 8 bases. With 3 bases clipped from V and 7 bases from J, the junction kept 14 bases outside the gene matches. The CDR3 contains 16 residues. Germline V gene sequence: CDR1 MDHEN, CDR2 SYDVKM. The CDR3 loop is CASSLDYGTGSGEQYF. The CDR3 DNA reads TGTGCCAGCAGTTTGGATTATGGGACAGGCTCGGGAGAGCAGTACTTC.

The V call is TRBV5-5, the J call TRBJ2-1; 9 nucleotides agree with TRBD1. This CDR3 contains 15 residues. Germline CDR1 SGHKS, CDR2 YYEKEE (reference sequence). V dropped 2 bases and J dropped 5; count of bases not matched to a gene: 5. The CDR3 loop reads CASSFRGQGNNEQFF. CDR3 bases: TGTGCCAGCAGCTTCAGGGGACAGGGAAACAATGAGCAGTTCTTC.

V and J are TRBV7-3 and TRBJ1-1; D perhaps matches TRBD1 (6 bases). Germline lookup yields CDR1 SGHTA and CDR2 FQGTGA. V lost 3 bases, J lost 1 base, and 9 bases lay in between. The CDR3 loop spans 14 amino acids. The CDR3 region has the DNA TGTGCCAGCAGCTTCACACAGGGGAACACTGAAGCTTTCTTT. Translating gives CASSFTQGNTEAFF.

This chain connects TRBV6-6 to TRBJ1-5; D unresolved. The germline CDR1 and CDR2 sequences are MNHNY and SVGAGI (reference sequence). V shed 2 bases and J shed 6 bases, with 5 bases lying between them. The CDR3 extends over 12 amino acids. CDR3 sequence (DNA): TGTGCCAGCAGTTACGGTTCTCAGCCCCAGCATTTT. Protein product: CASSYGSQPQHF.

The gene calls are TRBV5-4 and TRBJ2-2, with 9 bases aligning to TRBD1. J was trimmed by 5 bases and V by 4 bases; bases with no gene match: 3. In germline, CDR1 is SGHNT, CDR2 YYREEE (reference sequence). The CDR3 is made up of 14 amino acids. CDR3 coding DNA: TGTGCCAGCAGCCGACAGGGGGGAACCGGGGAGCTGTTTTTT. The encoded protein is CASSRQGGTGELFF.

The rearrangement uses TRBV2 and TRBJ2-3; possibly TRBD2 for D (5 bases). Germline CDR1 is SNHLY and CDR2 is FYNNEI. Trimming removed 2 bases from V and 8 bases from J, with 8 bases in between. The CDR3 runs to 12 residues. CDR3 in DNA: TGTGCCAGCAGTGAACAGCGGTCTACGCAGTATTTT. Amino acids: CASSEQRSTQYF.

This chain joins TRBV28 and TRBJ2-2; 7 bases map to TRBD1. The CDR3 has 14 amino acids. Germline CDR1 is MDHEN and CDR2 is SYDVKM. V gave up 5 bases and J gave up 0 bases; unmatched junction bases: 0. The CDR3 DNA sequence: TGTGCCAGCAGTGGGACAGCGAACACCGGGGAGCTGTTTTTT. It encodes CASSGTANTGELFF. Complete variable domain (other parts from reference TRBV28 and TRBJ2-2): DVKVTQSSRYLVKRTGEKVFLECVQDMDHENMFWYRQDPGLGLRLIYFSYDVKMKEKGDIPEGYSVSREKKERFSLILESASTNQTSMYLCASSGTANTGELFFGEGSRLTVL.

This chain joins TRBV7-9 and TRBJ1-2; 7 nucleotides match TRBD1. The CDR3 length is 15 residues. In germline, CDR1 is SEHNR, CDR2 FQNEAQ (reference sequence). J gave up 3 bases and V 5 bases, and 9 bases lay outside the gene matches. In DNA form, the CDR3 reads TGTGCCAGCAGCCCTCAGACAGGGAGGGACTATGGCTACACCTTC. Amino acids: CASSPQTGRDYGYTF.

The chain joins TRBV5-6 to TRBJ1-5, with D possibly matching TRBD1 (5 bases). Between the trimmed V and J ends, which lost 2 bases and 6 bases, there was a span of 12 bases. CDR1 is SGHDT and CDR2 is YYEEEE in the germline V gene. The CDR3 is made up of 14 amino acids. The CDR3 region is CASSLGVRSQPQHF. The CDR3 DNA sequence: TGTGCCAGCAGCTTAGGGGTGAGGAGTCAGCCCCAGCATTTT.

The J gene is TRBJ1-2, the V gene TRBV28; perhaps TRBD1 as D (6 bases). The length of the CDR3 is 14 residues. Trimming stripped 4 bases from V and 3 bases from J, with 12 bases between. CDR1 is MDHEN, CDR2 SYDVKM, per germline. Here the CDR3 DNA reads TGTGCCAGCAGTTATGGGGGGCAGGACTATGGCTACACCTTC. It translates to CASSYGGQDYGYTF.

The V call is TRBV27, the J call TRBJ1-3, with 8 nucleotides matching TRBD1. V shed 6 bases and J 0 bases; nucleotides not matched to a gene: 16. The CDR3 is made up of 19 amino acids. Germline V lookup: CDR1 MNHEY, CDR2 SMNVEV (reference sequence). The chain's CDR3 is CASSLYPRTGTGSGNTIYF. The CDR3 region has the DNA TGTGCCAGCAGCCTGTACCCTCGAACCGGGACAGGCTCTGGAAACACCATATATTTT.

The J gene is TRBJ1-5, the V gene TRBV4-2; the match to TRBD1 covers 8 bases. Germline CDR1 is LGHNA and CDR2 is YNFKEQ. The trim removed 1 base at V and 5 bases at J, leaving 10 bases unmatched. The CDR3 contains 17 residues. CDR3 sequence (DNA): TGTGCCAGCAGCCAAGTAATCAGGGCAGGGGGCGATCAGCCCCAGCATTTT. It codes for CASSQVIRAGGDQPQHF.

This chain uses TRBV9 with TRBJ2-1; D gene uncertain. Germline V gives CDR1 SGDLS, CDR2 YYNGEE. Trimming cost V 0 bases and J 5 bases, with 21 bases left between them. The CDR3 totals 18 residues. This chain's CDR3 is CASSVATSVGTPDNEQFF. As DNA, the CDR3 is TGTGCCAGCAGCGTAGCTACCTCGGTAGGCACCCCTGACAATGAGCAGTTCTTC.

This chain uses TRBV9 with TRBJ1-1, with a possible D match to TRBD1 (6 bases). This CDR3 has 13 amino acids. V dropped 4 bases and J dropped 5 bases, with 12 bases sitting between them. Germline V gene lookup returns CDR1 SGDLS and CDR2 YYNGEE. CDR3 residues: CASSPRTETEAFF. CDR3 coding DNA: TGTGCCAGCAGCCCCCGGACAGAGACTGAAGCTTTCTTT.

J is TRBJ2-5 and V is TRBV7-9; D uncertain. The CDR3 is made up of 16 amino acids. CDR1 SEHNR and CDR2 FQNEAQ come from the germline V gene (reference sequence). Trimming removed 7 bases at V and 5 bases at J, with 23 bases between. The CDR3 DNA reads TGTGCCAGCACCTTTACACTCAGGCCTGAGGAGGAGACCCAGTACTTC. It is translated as CASTFTLRPEEETQYF.

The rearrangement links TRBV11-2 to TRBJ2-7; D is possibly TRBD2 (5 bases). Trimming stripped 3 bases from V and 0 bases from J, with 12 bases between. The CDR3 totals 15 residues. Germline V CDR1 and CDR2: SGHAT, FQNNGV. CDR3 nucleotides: TGTGCCAGCAGCTTGACGTCTAGCCCCTCCTACGAGCAGTACTTC. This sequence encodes CASSLTSSPSYEQYF.

CDR3 loop: CASSQDLSGGGYGYTF. CDR3 nucleotide sequence: TGTGCCAGCAGCCAAGATCTTTCCGGGGGCGGCTATGGCTACACCTTC. The chain links TRBV4-2 to TRBJ1-2, with D possibly matching TRBD1 (6 bases). The CDR3 consists of 16 residues. Germline V lookup: CDR1 LGHNA, CDR2 YNFKEQ. V was trimmed by 0 bases and J by 4 bases, leaving 15 bases between them.